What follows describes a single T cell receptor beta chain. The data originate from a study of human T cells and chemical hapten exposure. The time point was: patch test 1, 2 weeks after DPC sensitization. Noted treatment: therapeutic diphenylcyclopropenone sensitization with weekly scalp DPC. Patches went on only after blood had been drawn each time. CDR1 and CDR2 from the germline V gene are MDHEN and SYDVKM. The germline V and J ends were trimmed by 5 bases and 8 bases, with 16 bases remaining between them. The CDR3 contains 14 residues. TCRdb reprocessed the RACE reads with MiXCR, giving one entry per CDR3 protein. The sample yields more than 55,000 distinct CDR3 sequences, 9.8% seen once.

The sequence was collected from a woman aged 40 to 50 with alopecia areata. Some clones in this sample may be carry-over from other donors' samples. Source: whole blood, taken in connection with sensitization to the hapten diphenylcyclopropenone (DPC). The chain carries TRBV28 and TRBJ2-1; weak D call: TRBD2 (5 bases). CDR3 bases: TGTGCCAGCAGTCCACGTAGGAACGGGGATGAGCAGTTCTTC. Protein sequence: CASSPRRNGDEQFF.